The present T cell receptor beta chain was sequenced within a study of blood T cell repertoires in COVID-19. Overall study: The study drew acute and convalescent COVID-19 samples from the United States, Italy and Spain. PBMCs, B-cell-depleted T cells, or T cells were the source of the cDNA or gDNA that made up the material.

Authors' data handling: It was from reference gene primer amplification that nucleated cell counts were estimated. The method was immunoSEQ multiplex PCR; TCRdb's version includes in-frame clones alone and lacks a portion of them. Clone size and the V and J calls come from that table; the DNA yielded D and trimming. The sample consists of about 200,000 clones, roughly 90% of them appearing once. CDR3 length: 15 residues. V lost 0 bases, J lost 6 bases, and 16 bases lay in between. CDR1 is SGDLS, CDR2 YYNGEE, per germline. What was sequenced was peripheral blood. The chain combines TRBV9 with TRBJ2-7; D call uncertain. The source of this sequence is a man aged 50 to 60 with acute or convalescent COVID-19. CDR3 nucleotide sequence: TGTGCCAGCAGCGTAGGTCCAGCAGACATTTTCGAGCAGTACTTC. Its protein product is CASSVGPADIFEQYF.